The present T cell receptor beta chain was sequenced within a study of shared clonotypes between healthy human individuals. Study in general: The people who gave samples were a couple of women and three men aged 18 to 49. General study points: Among donors, sharing of clonotypes was expected to be affected by sequencing depth.

Every unsorted PBMC PCR replicate was loaded with about 300 ng DNA, some 31,000 T cell genomes. Authors' methods: ImmunoSEQ supplied junction-only sequences lacking quality scores, so filtering was different. Method: immunoSEQ multiplex PCR; TCRdb's copy keeps in-frame clones and lacks some. V and J calls and clone size are given by that table; D and trimming were obtained from the DNA. The repertoire consists of about 470,000 clones, with roughly three quarters occurring once and the leading ten covering approximately 13%. Germline CDR1 is MDHEN and CDR2 is SYDVKM. V dropped 4 bases and J dropped 6 bases, with 12 bases sitting between them. CDR3 length: 14 residues. Notes on this clone: Its antigen is unidentified.

The material sequenced was PBMCs. This clonotype was obtained from a woman in her 40s in good health. Some clones in this sample may be carry-over from other donors' samples. The V gene is TRBV28, the J gene TRBJ1-4, with a weak D call TRBD1 (5 bases). The CDR3 here is CASSSYGGDEKLFF. The DNA of the CDR3 is TGTGCCAGCAGTTCCTATGGAGGGGATGAAAAACTGTTTTTT.